This TCR beta chain was recorded in a study of Ad26.COV2.S vaccination and SARS-CoV-2 variants. Overall study context: Donor allocation was to the COV1001 Ad26.COV2.S trial arm. Study findings and constraints: An underestimation of total T cell responses may have resulted from the TCR breadth and depth analyses.

TCRdb's copy holds only in-frame clones and misses some; the assay was immunoSEQ multiplex PCR. The repertoire holds around 270,000 clones, with roughly 87% as singletons. Details on this clone: The antigen is unknown.

Stated treatment: roughly 20 received Ad26.COV2.S at low or high dose, single or two shots; 5 received placebo; per-sample allocation not given. Samples were taken on day 63 after the first vaccine or placebo injection. Donation came from an adult in Boston who was aged 18-55 years. Spike of the Wuhan-strain SARS-CoV-2 was expressed by an Ad26 vector, which formed the vaccine. The CDR3 is 16 residues long. The sequencing used peripheral blood, collected in a trial of Ad26.COV2.S vaccine versus placebo. This chain joins TRBV7-5 and TRBJ2-2; TRBD2 is taken as the D call from the table, unchecked against the DNA. TRBV7-5 is noted as a pseudogene. This TCR was sampled from a person aged 18-60 years who received the Ad26.COV2.S COVID-19 vaccine or a placebo. As DNA, the CDR3 is TGTGCCAGAAGTTGCCTGGGGGGGCCAGACACCGGGGAGCTGTTTTTT. It yields the protein CARSCLGGPDTGELFF.